One sample yielded the 22 T cell receptor beta chains listed below, sequenced in a study of OX40 agonist ivuxolimab in advanced cancers. The table came from immunoSEQ multiplex PCR; TCRdb's copy has only in-frame clones and leaves some out. The sample consists of about 46,000 clones, roughly 90% of them appearing once. Specimen: CD4+ or CD8+ T cells sorted from blood, collected in a trial of the OX40 agonist ivuxolimab. The receptor set was obtained from an adult with an advanced solid tumor such as melanoma, head and neck, liver or kidney cancer.

This chain links TRBV5-4 with TRBJ2-1; D is unclear. Germline V gene data show CDR1 as SGHNT and CDR2 as YYREEE (reference sequence). The CDR3 length is 11 residues. V was trimmed by 9 bases and J by 7 bases, leaving 11 bases between them. The CDR3 DNA sequence: TGTGCCATCGAATTCGGAAATGAGCAGTTCTTC. As protein: CAIEFGNEQFF.

The rearrangement uses TRBV5-8 and TRBJ1-2; D unresolved. The V end was cut by 9 bases, the J end by 0 bases, with 15 bases between. This CDR3 is 14 amino acids long. The germline CDR1 and CDR2 sequences are SGHTS and YDEGEE. CDR3 protein: CAIGKGASNYGYTF. The CDR3 nucleotides read TGTGCCATTGGGAAAGGCGCCTCTAACTATGGCTACACCTTC.

CDR3 nucleotide sequence: TGTGCCAGCAGCTCCAAACGAACGAGGGGTGGCACCGGGGAGCTGTTTTTT. As protein: CASSSKRTRGGTGELFF. This rearrangement joins TRBV7-9 to TRBJ2-2; either TRBD1 or TRBD2 may fit D (5 bases each). This CDR3 region has 17 residues. Germline V CDR1 and CDR2: SEHNR, FQNEAQ (reference sequence). With 4 bases removed from V and 4 bases from J, the gap between germline ends came to 19 bases.

The gene calls are TRBV11-2 and TRBJ1-5; 11 bases line up with TRBD1. CDR3 length equals 16 residues. In germline, CDR1 is SGHAT, CDR2 FQNNGV. J lost 6 bases, V lost 5 bases, and 9 bases had no gene match. In DNA form, the CDR3 reads TGTGCCAGCAGCAAATCCCGGGACAGGGGGAGTCAGCCCCAGCATTTT. It specifies CASSKSRDRGSQPQHF.

V usage is TRBV11-2 and J usage is TRBJ1-2, with D possibly TRBD1 on 6 matching bases. Trimming took off 1 base at V and 7 bases at J, with 16 bases between the two ends. Germline V lookup: CDR1 SGHAT, CDR2 FQNNGV. The CDR3 is 15 amino acids. The CDR3 nucleotides are TGTGCCAGCAGCTTAGTGGGGGCAGGGCTATCTGGCTACACCTTC. Encoded protein: CASSLVGAGLSGYTF. The full variable domain, completed using reference TRBV11-2 and TRBJ1-2, is EAGVAQSPRYKIIEKRQSVAFWCNPISGHATLYWYQQILGQGPKLLIQFQNNGVVDDSQLPKDRFSAERLKGVDSTLKIQPAKLEDSAVYLCASSLVGAGLSGYTFGSGTRLTVV.

The chain recombines TRBV15 with TRBJ1-5; D perhaps matches TRBD1 (5 bases). The germline V gene has CDR1 LNHNV and CDR2 YYDKDF (reference sequence). The CDR3 length is 18 residues. Trimming stripped 4 bases from V and 0 bases from J, with 19 bases between. CDR3 in amino acids: CATSNPVDGGDSNQPQHF. The CDR3, as DNA: TGTGCCACCAGCAATCCCGTTGATGGAGGGGATAGCAATCAGCCCCAGCATTTT.

This CDR3 is CATSRVGGANVLTF. The CDR3 nucleotides are TGTGCCACCAGCAGAGTCGGGGGGGCCAACGTCCTGACTTTC. The chain uses TRBV15 and TRBJ2-6; no definite D call. The CDR3 is made up of 14 amino acids. Trimming pared 1 base from V and 4 bases from J, leaving 5 bases between. Germline V gene lookup returns CDR1 LNHNV and CDR2 YYDKDF (reference sequence).

This chain links TRBV5-8 with TRBJ2-2; no definite D call. The V gene's germline CDR1 is SGHTS and CDR2 YDEGEE. CDR3 length: 13 residues. The ends were cut back, 3 bases at V and 3 bases at J, with 6 bases in the middle. CDR3 coding DNA: TGTGCCAGCAGCTACCAGTACACCGGGGAGCTGTTTTTT. Its translation: CASSYQYTGELFF.

CDR3 bases: TGTGCCAGCAGCGGCCGACAGGAGAACACTGAAGCTTTCTTT. This gives the protein CASSGRQENTEAFF. The V and J genes are TRBV5-4 and TRBJ1-1; D may be TRBD1 (6 bases). Germline-derived CDR1 and CDR2 are SGHNT and YYREEE (reference sequence). The CDR3 runs 14 residues. V dropped 4 bases and J dropped 1 base, with 11 bases sitting between them.

This chain uses TRBV4-3 with TRBJ2-5; D unresolved. This CDR3 contains 15 residues. Germline CDR1 LGHNA, CDR2 YSLEER. Trimming took 1 base from V and 1 from J, leaving 10 bases between them. Written as DNA, the CDR3 is TGCGCCAGCAGCCAAGCGGATAACAGCCAAGAGACCCAGTACTTC. Translating it yields CASSQADNSQETQYF.

The chain recombines TRBV5-8 with TRBJ2-7; D remains unclear. The CDR3 sequence is 12 residues long. The germline gives CDR1 SGHTS, CDR2 YDEGEE. V was cut by 4 bases and J by 3 bases, with 8 bases left in between. Here the CDR3 reads CASSATYYEQYF. The CDR3 DNA is TGTGCCAGCAGCGCGACGTACTACGAGCAGTACTTC.

The chain links TRBV7-2 to TRBJ2-1; 10 positions agree with TRBD2. Germline assignment: CDR1 SGHTA and CDR2 FQGNSA. The CDR3 sequence is 13 residues long. V lost 9 bases to trimming and J lost 5 bases; unmatched junction nucleotides: 4. In DNA, the CDR3 is TGTGCCAGTTCCGGACTAGCGGACAATGAGCAGTTCTTC. It is translated as CASSGLADNEQFF.

The CDR3 DNA is TGTGCCAGCAGCTTACGCCCGATCAAACAGGGGGGTGAAGCTTTCTTT. This encodes CASSLRPIKQGGEAFF. The chain couples TRBV7-3 to TRBJ1-1; 8 bases align to TRBD1. With V trimmed by 2 bases and J by 7 bases, 12 bases remained unmatched. The CDR3 loop spans 16 amino acids. Per the germline V gene, CDR1 is SGHTA and CDR2 is FQGTGA.

The V call is TRBV29-1, the J call TRBJ2-5, with 12 bases identical to TRBD2. This CDR3 comprises 16 residues. CDR1 and CDR2 from the germline V gene are SQVTM and ANQGSEA. J was trimmed by 5 bases and V by 8 bases; bases with no gene match: 15. The CDR3 reads CSSTSSGRGEWETQYF. CDR3 DNA: TGCAGCTCCACCTCTAGCGGGAGGGGTGAGTGGGAGACCCAGTACTTC.

The chain uses TRBV4-3 and TRBJ1-5; the D is unclear. V was pared by 1 base and J by 6 bases, with 7 bases between. This CDR3 contains 13 residues. Germline CDR1 is LGHNA and CDR2 is YSLEER. DNA for the CDR3: TGCGCCAGCAGCCAAGGGTTGGGTCAGCCCCAGCATTTT. Amino acid sequence: CASSQGLGQPQHF.

V is TRBV20-1 and J is TRBJ1-1, with D unresolved. Germline CDR1 DFQATT, CDR2 SNEGSKA (reference sequence). This CDR3 has 10 amino acids. V was clipped by 4 bases and J by 9 bases, with 9 bases between them. CDR3 in DNA: TGCAGTGCTAACAGCCTGCAAGCTTTCTTT. Protein: CSANSLQAFF.

J is TRBJ1-5 and V is TRBV7-2; tentatively, D is TRBD1 (6 bases). Germline loops: CDR1 SGHTA, CDR2 FQGNSA. Between the trimmed V and J ends, which lost 5 bases and 3 bases, there was a span of 20 bases. The CDR3 runs to 17 residues. CDR3 nucleotide sequence: TGTGCCAGCAGCCCAGCCGGCGCAGGGGTCCCCAATCAGCCCCAGCATTTT. Translating gives CASSPAGAGVPNQPQHF.

The chain combines TRBV4-1 with TRBJ1-1; D remains unclear. Germline V gives CDR1 MGHRA, CDR2 YSYEKL. Trimming shortened V by 3 bases and J by 1 base, and 9 bases separated the two germline ends. The CDR3 spans 14 residues. CDR3 sequence reads: CASSHDPENTEAFF. DNA of the CDR3: TGCGCCAGCAGCCATGATCCAGAGAACACTGAAGCTTTCTTT.

The chain couples TRBV11-2 to TRBJ2-1, with 7 bases that match TRBD2. The CDR3 loop spans 16 amino acids. Germline CDR1 SGHAT, CDR2 FQNNGV. After removal of 4 bases from V and 0 bases from J, the junction contained 6 bases not matched to a gene. The CDR3 DNA follows: TGTGCCAGCAGCTCTCCAAGCGGGGCCTCCTACAATGAGCAGTTCTTC. This codes for CASSSPSGASYNEQFF.

The genes are TRBV13 and TRBJ1-1, with D possibly TRBD1 on 5 matching bases. CDR1 and CDR2 (germline): PRHDT, FYEKMQ (reference sequence). This CDR3 has 14 residues. Trimming left V 8 bases short and J 1 base short, with 14 bases between. The CDR3: CASQWGRANTEAFF. The CDR3 DNA reads TGTGCCAGCCAGTGGGGCCGAGCGAACACTGAAGCTTTCTTT.

The chain has TRBV10-3 and TRBJ2-7, with TRBD1 matching 11 bases. Trimming took 6 bases from V and 4 from J; bases not matched to a gene: 5. Germline CDR1 ENHRY, CDR2 SYGVKD. The CDR3 length is 14 residues. This CDR3 is CAISGTGGVYEQYF. DNA of the CDR3: TGTGCCATCAGCGGGACAGGGGGTGTGTACGAGCAGTACTTC.

This chain connects TRBV4-1 to TRBJ2-7; the match to TRBD1 covers 10 bases. V was pared by 3 bases and J by 3 bases, with 8 bases of the junction left unmatched. CDR1 and CDR2 (germline): MGHRA, YSYEKL. There are 16 residues in the CDR3. CDR3 sequence reads: CASSQRGGTGVYEQYF. The CDR3 coding sequence is TGCGCCAGCAGCCAGAGGGGGGGGACAGGGGTCTACGAGCAGTACTTC.